This is a list of T cell receptor beta chains from one sample in a study of follicular helper T cells after annual influenza vaccination. Profiled with immunoSEQ multiplex PCR; TCRdb holds only in-frame clones, not every one. The sample records 13,000 or so clones, about 80% being singletons. Material: CXCR5+ CD38- circulating T follicular helper cells from blood, obtained on the day of influenza vaccination. The receptors stem from an adult who received the influenza vaccine. CDR3s include the opening cysteine and the closing phenylalanine or tryptophan.

CDR3,J,V,length
CASRYQGATEAFF,TRBJ1-1,TRBV6-6,13
CASSYRQSYGYTF,TRBJ1-2,TRBV27,13
CASSEEGLAGSEQFF,TRBJ2-1,TRBV6-1,15
CATSRDTAIDTGELFF,TRBJ2-2,TRBV15,16
CASSLAGAGLYEKLFF,TRBJ1-4,TRBV5-1,16
CASSSQGGDEKLFF,TRBJ1-4,TRBV27,14
CASSQEVVDKQFF,TRBJ2-1,TRBV14,13
CASSYAGDTFNYGYTF,TRBJ1-2,TRBV6-6,16
CASTSGSGSSTDTQYF,TRBJ2-3,TRBV19,16
CASSFIRRYNSPLHF,TRBJ1-6,TRBV28,15
CASEGTNEKLFF,TRBJ1-4,TRBV10-2,12
CASLEGSSNTGELFF,TRBJ2-2,TRBV5-1,15
CASSFMGRELFF,TRBJ2-2,TRBV7-2,12
CASSPGQAQETQYF,TRBJ2-5,TRBV11-2,14
CASRAQYGNTGELFF,TRBJ2-2,TRBV7-3,15
CASSVGQTPTYEQYF,TRBJ2-7,TRBV13,15
CASSGGSSYNEQFF,TRBJ2-1,TRBV5-1,14
CASSLVDRNTDTQYF,TRBJ2-3,TRBV11-1,15
CASSWVADTQYF,TRBJ2-3,TRBV6-1,12
CASSLKGSHTYEQYF,TRBJ2-7,TRBV19,15
CASSPGGTDTQYF,TRBJ2-3,TRBV9,13